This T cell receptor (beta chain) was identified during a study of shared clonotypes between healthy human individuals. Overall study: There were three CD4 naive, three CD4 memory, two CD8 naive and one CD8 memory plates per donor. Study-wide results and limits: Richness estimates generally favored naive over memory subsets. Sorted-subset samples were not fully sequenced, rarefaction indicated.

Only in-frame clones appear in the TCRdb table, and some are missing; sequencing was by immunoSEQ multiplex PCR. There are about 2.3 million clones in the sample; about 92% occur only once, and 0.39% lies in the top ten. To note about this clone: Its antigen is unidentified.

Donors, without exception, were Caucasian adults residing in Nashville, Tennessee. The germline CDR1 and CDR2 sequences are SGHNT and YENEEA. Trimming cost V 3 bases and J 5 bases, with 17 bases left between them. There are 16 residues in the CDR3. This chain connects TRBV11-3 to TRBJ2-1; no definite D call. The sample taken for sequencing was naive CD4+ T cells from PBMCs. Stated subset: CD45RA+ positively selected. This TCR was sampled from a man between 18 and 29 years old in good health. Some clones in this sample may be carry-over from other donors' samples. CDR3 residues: CASSLGQVGSHNEQFF. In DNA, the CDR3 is TGTGCCAGCAGCTTGGGCCAGGTTGGCAGCCACAATGAGCAGTTCTTC.